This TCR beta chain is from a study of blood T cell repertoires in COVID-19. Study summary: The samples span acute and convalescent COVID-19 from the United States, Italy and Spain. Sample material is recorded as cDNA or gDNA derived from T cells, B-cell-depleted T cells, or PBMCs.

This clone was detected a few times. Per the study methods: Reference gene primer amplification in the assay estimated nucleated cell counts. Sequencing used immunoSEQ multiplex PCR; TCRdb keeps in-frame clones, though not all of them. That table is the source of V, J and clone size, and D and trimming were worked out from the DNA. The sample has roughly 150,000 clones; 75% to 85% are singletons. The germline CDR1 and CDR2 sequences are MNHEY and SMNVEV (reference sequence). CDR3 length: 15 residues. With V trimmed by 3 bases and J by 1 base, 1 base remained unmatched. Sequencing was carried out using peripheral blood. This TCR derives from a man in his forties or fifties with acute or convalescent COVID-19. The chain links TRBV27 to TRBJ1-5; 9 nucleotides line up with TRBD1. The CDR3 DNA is TGTGCCAGCAGTTTCGACAGGGGGAGCAATCAGCCCCAGCATTTT. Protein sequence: CASSFDRGSNQPQHF.